The entry that follows covers one TCR beta chain sequence. Here immunoSEQ multiplex PCR was the method, and the copy in TCRdb shows in-frame clones only, minus some. The data contain some 300,000 clones, roughly 80% of them singletons. The entry originates in a study of shared clonotypes between healthy human individuals. This CDR3 contains 16 residues. The junction had 9 bases not matched to a gene; V was cut back by 4 bases and J by 1 base. Germline lookup yields CDR1 SGHRS and CDR2 YFSETQ. The specimen sequenced was memory CD4+ T cells sorted from blood. Subset: CD45RA-negative fraction. The sequence derives from a man aged 30 to 45 in good health. The gene calls are TRBV5-1 and TRBJ2-7; 9 bases match TRBD2. CDR3 in amino acids: CASSPGLSGRSYEQYF. The CDR3, as DNA: TGCGCCAGCAGCCCTGGGCTAAGCGGGAGGTCCTACGAGCAGTACTTC.